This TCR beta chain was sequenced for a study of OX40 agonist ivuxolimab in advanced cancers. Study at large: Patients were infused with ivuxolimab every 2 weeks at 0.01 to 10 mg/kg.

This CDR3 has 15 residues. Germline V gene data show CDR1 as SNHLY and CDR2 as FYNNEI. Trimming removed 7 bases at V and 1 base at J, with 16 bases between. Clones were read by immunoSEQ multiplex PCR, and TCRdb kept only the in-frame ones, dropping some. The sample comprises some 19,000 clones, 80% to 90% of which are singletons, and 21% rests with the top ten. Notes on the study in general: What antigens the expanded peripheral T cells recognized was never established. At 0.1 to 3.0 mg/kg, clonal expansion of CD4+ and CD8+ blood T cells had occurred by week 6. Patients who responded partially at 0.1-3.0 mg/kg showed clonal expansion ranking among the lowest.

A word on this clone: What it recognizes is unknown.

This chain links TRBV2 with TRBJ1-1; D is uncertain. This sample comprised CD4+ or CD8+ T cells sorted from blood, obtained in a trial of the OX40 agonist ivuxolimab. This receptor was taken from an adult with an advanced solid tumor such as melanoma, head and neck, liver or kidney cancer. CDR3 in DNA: TGTGCCAGCACCTCGACTGCGGTGGAGAACACTGAAGCTTTCTTT. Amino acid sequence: CASTSTAVENTEAFF.